This passage covers 28 T cell receptor beta chains from one sample sequenced in a study of cytomegalovirus exposure and HLA in healthy donors. The PCR employed 60 Vbeta primers together with 13 Jbeta primers. The repertoire was sequenced with immunoSEQ multiplex PCR; TCRdb's copy has only in-frame clones and lacks some. The sample records about 210,000 clones, roughly 82% being singletons. Material for sequencing was PBMCs. These receptors all come from a man in his forties in good health and CMV-seropositive.

This chain uses TRBV18 with TRBJ2-1, with 8 positions matching TRBD1. V shed 6 bases, J shed 4 bases, and the junction held 5 bases outside the gene matches. CDR3 size: 14 residues. Looked up from germline, CDR1 is KGHSH and CDR2 is LQKENI. The CDR3 sequence is CASSPTGGYNEQFF. CDR3 nucleotide sequence: TGTGCCAGCTCCCCCACAGGGGGGTACAATGAGCAGTTCTTC.

With respect to this clone: The CDR3 does not close with the conserved phenylalanine or tryptophan, likely indicating a read error. This chain links TRBV25-1 with TRBJ1-2; 9 positions match TRBD1. The germline gives CDR1 MGHDK, CDR2 SYGVNS. This CDR3 has 17 residues. V dropped 1 base and J dropped 4; count of bases not matched to a gene: 10. The CDR3 DNA sequence: TGTGCCAGCAGTGAATTCGGGACAGGGACGTCTGTCTATGGCTACACCCTC. Translated: CASSEFGTGTSVYGYTL.

This chain links TRBV18 with TRBJ1-5; 7 bases agree with TRBD1. The CDR3 extends over 16 amino acids. Germline loops: CDR1 KGHSH, CDR2 LQKENI. Germline trimming cut 2 bases from V and 5 bases from J; bases unmatched to any gene: 9. The CDR3 loop reads CASSPFSTGDYQPQHF. The CDR3, as DNA: TGTGCCAGCTCACCATTTTCCACAGGGGACTATCAGCCCCAGCATTTT.

This chain connects TRBV18 to TRBJ1-5, with TRBD1 matching over 8 bases. V gave up 5 bases and J gave up 7 bases; unmatched junction bases: 7. The CDR3 is 14 amino acids. The germline CDR1 and CDR2 sequences are KGHSH and LQKENI. The CDR3 is CASSADRGGQPQHF. The DNA of the CDR3 is TGTGCCAGCTCAGCCGACAGGGGTGGACAGCCCCAGCATTTT.

The chain joins TRBV4-1 to TRBJ2-5, with D unresolved. CDR1 is MGHRA, CDR2 YSYEKL, per germline. Trimming cost V 5 bases and J 2 bases, with 15 bases left between them. This CDR3 has 15 residues. DNA for the CDR3: TGCGCCAGCAGCTCTTCGCCGAAGCTTCAAGAGACCCAGTACTTC. It translates to CASSSSPKLQETQYF.

This clone was detected a few times. The chain is built from TRBV2 and TRBJ2-7; TRBD2 agrees at 10 bases. The germline V gene encodes CDR1 SNHLY and CDR2 FYNNEI. The CDR3 has 18 amino acids. Trimming cost V 4 bases and J 3 bases; bases outside gene matches: 15. This chain's CDR3 is CASSADSLRASGSYEQYV. The CDR3 bases are TGTGCCAGCAGTGCCGACAGCCTACGAGCTAGCGGGAGCTACGAGCAGTACGTC.

This clone was picked up a small number of times. The chain carries TRBV15 and TRBJ1-2, with 11 bases fitting TRBD1. The CDR3 totals 17 residues. Germline-derived CDR1 and CDR2 are LNHNV and YYDKDF (reference sequence). After removal of 0 bases from V and 4 bases from J, the junction contained 7 bases not matched to a gene. The CDR3 nucleotides are TGTGCCACCAGCAGAGATCCCCGGACAGGGGGCGGCTATGGCTACACCTTC. Its protein is CATSRDPRTGGGYGYTF.

The genes are TRBV10-3 and TRBJ1-5; 10 positions match TRBD1. V shed 5 bases and J 4 bases; nucleotides not matched to a gene: 2. The germline V gene has CDR1 ENHRY and CDR2 SYGVKD. The length of the CDR3 is 14 residues. CDR3 loop: CAISRDRGNQPQHF. CDR3 sequence (DNA): TGTGCCATCAGTAGGGACAGGGGTAATCAGCCCCAGCATTTT.

The chain has TRBV15 and TRBJ1-5, with D perhaps matching TRBD1 (5 bases). Germline CDR1 is LNHNV and CDR2 is YYDKDF (reference sequence). V lost 4 bases, J lost 2 bases, and 9 bases lay in between. CDR3 size: 14 residues. This CDR3 reads CATSTRVGNQPQHF. The DNA of the CDR3 is TGTGCCACCAGCACCAGGGTCGGCAATCAGCCCCAGCATTTT.

Regarding this clone: This specimen includes other DNA sequences encoding the same CDR3. The genes are TRBV4-1 and TRBJ1-3; 8 bases map to TRBD1. The trim removed 1 base at V and 4 bases at J, leaving 0 bases unmatched. The germline CDR1 and CDR2 sequences are MGHRA and YSYEKL. CDR3 length: 14 amino acids. The DNA for the CDR3 is TGCGCCAGCAGCCAAGGGACAGGGGGAAACACCATATATTTT. Protein sequence: CASSQGTGGNTIYF.

The CDR3 loop reads CASSIWAANTGELFF. In nucleotides, the CDR3 is TGTGCCAGTAGTATATGGGCAGCCAACACCGGGGAGCTGTTTTTT. The chain joins TRBV19 to TRBJ2-2; D not certain. The CDR3 is made up of 15 amino acids. Germline-derived CDR1 and CDR2 are LNHDA and SQIVND (reference sequence). V lost 2 bases and J lost 2, with 9 bases in between.

This chain connects TRBV7-3 to TRBJ2-1; TRBD2 matches at 7 bases. CDR1 is SGHTA, CDR2 FQGTGA, per germline. V lost 4 bases to trimming and J lost 7 bases; unmatched junction nucleotides: 10. The CDR3 totals 15 residues. CDR3 sequence reads: CASSSSGGGPNEQFF. CDR3 DNA sequence: TGTGCCAGCAGCTCCAGTGGGGGAGGGCCTAATGAGCAGTTCTTC.

The genes are TRBV5-1 and TRBJ2-3; 8 bases fit TRBD1. The CDR3 is 14 amino acids. Germline V CDR1 and CDR2: SGHRS, YFSETQ. Losses at the gene ends were 7 bases for V and 4 bases for J; bases not matched to a gene: 8. CDR3 sequence (DNA): TGCGCCAGCTCCCCGGACAGGGTTGCAGATACGCAGTATTTT. It is translated as CASSPDRVADTQYF.

The rearrangement uses TRBV6-1 and TRBJ2-2, with D tentatively TRBD1 (5 bases). Per the germline V gene, CDR1 is MNHNS and CDR2 is SASEGT. The CDR3 contains 14 residues. The germline V and J ends were trimmed by 6 bases and 4 bases, with 12 bases remaining between them. CDR3 region: CASSAQGSTGELFF. DNA of the CDR3: TGTGCCAGCAGCGCGCAGGGCAGCACCGGGGAGCTGTTTTTT.

The sample holds one count of this clone. The rearrangement links TRBV9 to TRBJ2-5, with 9 bases identical to TRBD2. Germline CDR1 SGDLS, CDR2 YYNGEE. This CDR3 is 16 amino acids long. With V trimmed by 3 bases and J by 1 base, 7 bases remained unmatched. In DNA, the CDR3 is TGTGCCAGCAGCGGCCAGGGCGGGAGGGCCCAAGAGACCCAGTACTTC. Translating it yields CASSGQGGRAQETQYF.

Note on this clone: The germline gene is not matched at one end of the junction; a read error may be the cause. The chain employs TRBV7-2 and TRBJ2-3; 7 bases line up with TRBD2. The CDR3 has 14 amino acids. Germline CDR1 is SGHTA and CDR2 is FQGNSA. CDR3 region: CVSKLSGSTDTQYF. Written as DNA, the CDR3 is TGTGTCAGCAAGCTTAGCGGGAGCACAGATACGCAGTATTTT.

The chain employs TRBV5-1 and TRBJ2-5; 7 bases match TRBD1. V lost 2 bases and J lost 4; bases outside the gene matches: 5. Per the germline V gene, CDR1 is SGHRS and CDR2 is YFSETQ. The CDR3 consists of 14 residues. The chain's CDR3 is CASSLRPGGETQYF. CDR3 nucleotides: TGCGCCAGCAGCTTAAGGCCAGGGGGAGAGACCCAGTACTTC. Combining the CDR3 with reference TRBV5-1 and TRBJ2-5 gives the whole variable domain KAGVTQTPRYLIKTRGQQVTLSCSPISGHRSVSWYQQTPGQGLQFLFEYFSETQRNKGNFPGRFSGRQFSNSRSEMNVSTLELGDSALYLCASSLRPGGETQYFGPGTRLLVL.

The rearrangement uses TRBV27 and TRBJ1-3; possibly TRBD1 for D (6 bases). Trimming shortened V by 5 bases and J by 1 base, and 9 bases separated the two germline ends. From germline, CDR1 is MNHEY and CDR2 SMNVEV (reference sequence). The CDR3 totals 14 residues. Written as DNA, the CDR3 is TGTGCCAGCAGTCGGGGGGCGTCTGGAAACACCATATATTTT. It specifies CASSRGASGNTIYF.

Concerning this clone: The same CDR3 arises from other DNA sequences in this sample as well. The chain combines TRBV5-1 with TRBJ2-1, with TRBD1 identical over 7 bases. Germline trimming cut 0 bases from V and 5 bases from J; bases unmatched to any gene: 2. Germline V CDR1 and CDR2: SGHRS, YFSETQ. CDR3 length: 14 residues. CDR3: CASSLGQGNNEQFF. In nucleotides, the CDR3 is TGCGCCAGCAGCTTGGGACAGGGTAACAATGAGCAGTTCTTC.

Remarks on this clone: The sample holds other DNA sequences that translate to the same CDR3. The chain links TRBV18 to TRBJ1-1; 9 nucleotides align to TRBD1. The CDR3 is 14 residues long. Per the germline V gene, CDR1 is KGHSH and CDR2 is LQKENI. Trimming removed 6 bases from V and 3 bases from J; junction bases left unmatched: 5. CDR3 DNA: TGTGCCAGCTCGCCGCGGGACAGGGACACTGAAGCTTTCTTT. Translated, it gives CASSPRDRDTEAFF.

This clone was seen a handful of times. V is TRBV5-6 and J is TRBJ1-1; the match to TRBD1 covers 8 bases. The germline V gene encodes CDR1 SGHDT and CDR2 YYEEEE. After removal of 0 bases from V and 7 bases from J, the junction contained 8 bases not matched to a gene. The CDR3 is 15 residues long. The CDR3 DNA is TGTGCCAGCAGCTTGGGGACAAACAGGGGGGATGAAGCTTTCTTT. Amino acids: CASSLGTNRGDEAFF.

This clone has a handful of counts. V is TRBV11-3 and J is TRBJ2-1; D is ambiguous. CDR3 length: 13 amino acids. Trimming stripped 1 base from V and 10 bases from J, with 11 bases between. Germline V lookup: CDR1 SGHNT, CDR2 YENEEA. The CDR3 coding sequence is TGTGCCAGCAGCTTAGGCGACTTTAGCGAGCAGTTCTTC. Translating it yields CASSLGDFSEQFF.

The chain links TRBV5-1 to TRBJ2-2; 13 nucleotides align to TRBD2. Losses at the gene ends were 4 bases for V and 5 bases for J; bases not matched to a gene: 5. CDR1 is SGHRS, CDR2 YFSETQ, per germline. The CDR3 extends over 16 amino acids. The CDR3 sequence is CASSRTSGSGTGELFF. For the CDR3, the DNA is TGCGCCAGCAGCCGGACTAGCGGGAGCGGAACCGGGGAGCTGTTTTTT.

The gene calls are TRBV10-3 and TRBJ2-1; 16 bases line up with TRBD2. The CDR3 length is 16 residues. V lost 6 bases and J lost 13; bases outside the gene matches: 12. Germline CDR1 reads ENHRY; CDR2 reads SYGVKD. The DNA of the CDR3 is TGTGCCATCAGCGCCAATCCCGGGACTAGCGGGAGGGTTCAGTTCTTC. Its protein product is CAISANPGTSGRVQFF.

The genes are TRBV15 and TRBJ2-7; perhaps TRBD1 as D (6 bases). Trimming took 0 bases from V and 6 from J, leaving 15 bases between them. CDR1 and CDR2 (germline): LNHNV, YYDKDF (reference sequence). The CDR3 sequence is 15 residues long. Written as DNA, the CDR3 is TGTGCCACCAGCAGAGAACGGCATAGGGGGATCGAGCAGTACGTC. It translates to CATSRERHRGIEQYV.

The chain links TRBV10-2 to TRBJ2-7; 7 nucleotides match TRBD1. After removal of 3 bases from V and 1 base from J, the junction contained 3 bases not matched to a gene. Germline V CDR1 and CDR2: WSHSY, SAAADI. This CDR3 is built from 14 residues. CDR3 bases: TGCGCCAGCAGTGATGGCAGGGGGTCCTACGAGCAGTACGTC. Its translation: CASSDGRGSYEQYV.

V and J are TRBV7-2 and TRBJ2-1; TRBD2 aligns across 13 bases. V lost 5 bases, J lost 12 bases, and 10 bases stayed unmatched. The CDR3 spans 15 residues. Looked up from germline, CDR1 is SGHTA and CDR2 is FQGNSA. CDR3 amino acids: CASSPLAGGLLGQFF. The CDR3 DNA reads as TGTGCCAGCAGCCCACTAGCGGGAGGGTTACTGGGGCAGTTCTTC.

CDR3 nucleotides: TGTGCCAGCAGAGGCAGGGCGAACACAGATACGCAGTATTTT. Translating gives CASRGRANTDTQYF. The chain uses TRBV6-1 and TRBJ2-3, with TRBD1 as a possible D gene (5 bases). V was cut by 6 bases and J by 2 bases, with 12 bases left in between. Germline lookup yields CDR1 MNHNS and CDR2 SASEGT. CDR3 length: 14 amino acids.